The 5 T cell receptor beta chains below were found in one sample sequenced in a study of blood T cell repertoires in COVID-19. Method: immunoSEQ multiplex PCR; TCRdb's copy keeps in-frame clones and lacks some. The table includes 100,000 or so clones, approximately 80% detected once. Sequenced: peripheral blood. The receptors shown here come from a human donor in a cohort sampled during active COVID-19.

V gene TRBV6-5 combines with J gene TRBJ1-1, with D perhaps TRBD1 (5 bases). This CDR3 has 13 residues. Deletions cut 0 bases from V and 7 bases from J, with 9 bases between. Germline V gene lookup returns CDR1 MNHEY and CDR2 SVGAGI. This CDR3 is CASSYSAGLEAFF. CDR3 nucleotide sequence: TGTGCCAGCAGTTACTCAGCAGGGCTTGAAGCTTTCTTT.

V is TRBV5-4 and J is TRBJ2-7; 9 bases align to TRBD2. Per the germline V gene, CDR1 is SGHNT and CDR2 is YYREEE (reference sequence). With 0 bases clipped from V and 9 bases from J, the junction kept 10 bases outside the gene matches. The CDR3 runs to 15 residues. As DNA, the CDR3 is TGTGCCAGCAGCTTGGCCGGGACTAGCACCCCCCGGCAGTACTTC. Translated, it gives CASSLAGTSTPRQYF.

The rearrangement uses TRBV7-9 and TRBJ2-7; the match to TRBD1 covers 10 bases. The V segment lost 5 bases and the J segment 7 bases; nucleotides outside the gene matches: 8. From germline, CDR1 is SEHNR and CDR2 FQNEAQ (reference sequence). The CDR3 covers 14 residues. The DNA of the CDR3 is TGTGCCAGCAGCAACCGACAGGGGGCTAATGAGCAGTACTTC. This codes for CASSNRQGANEQYF.

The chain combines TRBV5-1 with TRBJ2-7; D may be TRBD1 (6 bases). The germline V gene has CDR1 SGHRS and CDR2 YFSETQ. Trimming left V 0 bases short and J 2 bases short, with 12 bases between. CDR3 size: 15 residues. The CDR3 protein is CASSLEQGFPYEQYF. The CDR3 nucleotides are TGCGCCAGCAGCTTGGAACAGGGATTTCCCTACGAGCAGTACTTC.

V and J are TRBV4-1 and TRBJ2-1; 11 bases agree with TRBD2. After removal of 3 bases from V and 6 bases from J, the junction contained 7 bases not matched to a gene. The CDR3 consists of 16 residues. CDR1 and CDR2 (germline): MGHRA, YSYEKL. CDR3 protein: CASSQVLAGVSNEQFF. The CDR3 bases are TGCGCCAGCAGCCAGGTACTAGCGGGAGTTAGCAATGAGCAGTTCTTC.